This entry lists 8 T cell receptor beta chains sequenced from one sample in a study of blood T cell repertoires in COVID-19. Measured with immunoSEQ multiplex PCR; TCRdb has only the in-frame clones, and not every one. The sample yields about 33,000 clones, approximately 82% seen once. Sequencing was done on a sample of peripheral blood. All receptors derive from a human donor in a cohort sampled during active COVID-19.

The chain couples TRBV11-2 to TRBJ2-3; no definite D call. The CDR3 contains 15 residues. Looked up from germline, CDR1 is SGHAT and CDR2 is FQNNGV. The V end lost 5 bases, the J end lost 3 bases, and 15 bases lay between the germline ends. The DNA for the CDR3 is TGTGCCAGCAGCCAGAAACTTAGACTTACAGATACGCAGTATTTT. The encoded protein is CASSQKLRLTDTQYF. Combining the CDR3 with reference TRBV11-2 and TRBJ2-3 gives the whole variable domain EAGVAQSPRYKIIEKRQSVAFWCNPISGHATLYWYQQILGQGPKLLIQFQNNGVVDDSQLPKDRFSAERLKGVDSTLKIQPAKLEDSAVYLCASSQKLRLTDTQYFGPGTRLTVL.

A single count supports this clone. The genes are TRBV6-2 or TRBV6-3 and TRBJ2-7, with 9 nucleotides matching TRBD1. The germline CDR1 and CDR2 sequences are MNHEY and SVGEGT. V was clipped by 0 bases and J by 2 bases; unmatched bases: 2. The CDR3 consists of 15 residues. CDR3 coding DNA: TGTGCCAGCAGTTACTCGGACAGGGGCCCCTACGAGCAGTACTTC. Translation gives CASSYSDRGPYEQYF.

The chain uses TRBV29-1 and TRBJ2-1; tentative D call: TRBD2 (6 bases). V lost 7 bases and J lost 7, with 14 bases in between. The CDR3 runs to 12 residues. Germline loops: CDR1 SQVTM, CDR2 ANQGSEA. The CDR3 DNA sequence: TGCAGCGCTCACGGCCGGGGGAATGAGCAGTTCTTC. Its protein is CSAHGRGNEQFF.

The CDR3 spells CAISGRGSSYEQYF. In DNA, the CDR3 is TGTGCCATCAGTGGGAGGGGAAGCTCCTACGAGCAGTACTTC. The chain links TRBV10-3 to TRBJ2-7, with a possible D match to TRBD2 (6 bases). V lost 4 bases and J lost 0, with 10 bases in between. The CDR3 consists of 14 residues. Germline CDR1 and CDR2: ENHRY and SYGVKD.

The chain employs TRBV2 and TRBJ1-1; 8 bases map to TRBD1. In germline, CDR1 is SNHLY, CDR2 FYNNEI. The CDR3 contains 13 residues. Germline trimming cut 6 bases from V and 4 bases from J; bases unmatched to any gene: 4. CDR3 protein: CASRQGGVTEAFF. For the CDR3, the DNA is TGTGCCAGCAGACAGGGGGGGGTCACTGAAGCTTTCTTT. Together with reference TRBV2 and TRBJ1-1, the CDR3 gives the full variable domain: EPEVTQTPSHQVTQMGQEVILRCVPISNHLYFYWYRQILGQKVEFLVSFYNNEISEKSEIFDDQFSVERPDGSNFTLKIRSTKLEDSAMYFCASRQGGVTEAFFGQGTRLTVV.

The chain is built from TRBV24-1 and TRBJ2-3; TRBD2 agrees at 12 bases. In germline, CDR1 is KGHDR, CDR2 SFDVKD. V dropped 3 bases and J dropped 4; count of bases not matched to a gene: 4. The CDR3 runs to 16 residues. DNA for the CDR3: TGTGCCACCAGTGATCCTAGCGGGGGGGCGCCAGATACGCAGTATTTT. It translates to CATSDPSGGAPDTQYF.

J is TRBJ2-7 and V is TRBV2; possibly TRBD2 for D (7 bases). This CDR3 is 16 amino acids long. V was pared by 5 bases and J by 2 bases, with 19 bases between. Germline-derived CDR1 and CDR2 are SNHLY and FYNNEI. The CDR3 is CASSPLIGGQPYEQYF. CDR3 coding DNA: TGTGCCAGCAGTCCCCTAATCGGGGGGCAACCCTACGAGCAGTACTTC. Looking up the rest from reference TRBV2 and TRBJ2-7 gives the full variable domain: EPEVTQTPSHQVTQMGQEVILRCVPISNHLYFYWYRQILGQKVEFLVSFYNNEISEKSEIFDDQFSVERPDGSNFTLKIRSTKLEDSAMYFCASSPLIGGQPYEQYFGPGTRLTVT.

The V and J genes are TRBV10-1 and TRBJ2-1, with a tentative D call TRBD1 (6 bases). Per germline, CDR1 WNHNN and CDR2 SYGVQD (reference sequence). Trimming pared 10 bases from V and 5 bases from J, leaving 12 bases between. This CDR3 has 12 amino acids. As DNA, the CDR3 is TGCGCCACCTCGGACAGTAACAATGAGCAGTTCTTC. Translated, it gives CATSDSNNEQFF.